This passage covers 15 T cell receptor beta chains from one sample sequenced in a study of Ad26.COV2.S vaccination and SARS-CoV-2 variants (dated by TCRdb to about 2021). The treatment or condition label for this specimen denotes: 19 received Ad26.COV2.S at low or high dose, single or two shots; 5 received placebo; per-sample allocation not given. Repertoires of vaccine and placebo recipients were sequenced from samples collected on day 63 after the first injection. Libraries were prepared through the immunoSEQ multiplex PCR assay. TCRdb retrieved this table from immuneACCESS and kept in-frame rearrangements only. Not all clones are present; in checked studies, unresolved V genes account for under half, and no reason is known for the remainder. The sample table lists about 400,000 clones, approximately 90% of them with a count of one. The ten largest account for around 3.6% of the sample. The sample here was peripheral blood, taken in a trial of Ad26.COV2.S vaccine versus placebo. These receptor sequences come from a person between 18 and 65 years old who received the Ad26.COV2.S COVID-19 vaccine or a placebo.

This chain connects TRBV11-2 to TRBJ2-1; TRBD2 might be the D (6 bases). Germline V lookup: CDR1 SGHAT, CDR2 FQNNGV. Trimming shortened V by 1 base and J by 7 bases, and 14 bases separated the two germline ends. The CDR3 runs to 15 residues. The CDR3 DNA follows: TGTGCCAGCAGCTTAGCTCGGGGGATAGGGAATGAGCAGTTCTTC. Protein sequence: CASSLARGIGNEQFF.

This clone has only a few counts. The chain recombines TRBV19 with TRBJ1-1; weak D call: TRBD1 (6 bases). This CDR3 region has 14 residues. Per the germline V gene, CDR1 is LNHDA and CDR2 is SQIVND (reference sequence). V was shortened by 4 bases and J by 5 bases, with 14 bases between the two germline ends. Written as DNA, the CDR3 is TGTGCCAGTAGTAGGAGGACAGAGGTAACTGAAGCTTTCTTT. It translates to CASSRRTEVTEAFF.

The genes are TRBV15 and TRBJ2-7; TRBD1 agrees at 7 bases. Germline assignment: CDR1 LNHNV and CDR2 YYDKDF (reference sequence). The J segment lost 7 bases and the V segment lost 5 bases, leaving 14 bases of the junction unmatched. The CDR3 contains 15 residues. The CDR3 nucleotides are TGTGCCACCAGCTCTGGACAGGCCTCTGGAGATGAGCAGTACTTC. It translates to CATSSGQASGDEQYF.

The CDR3 region has the DNA TGCAGTGCGGGGCACCACCGGCGACAGTACTTC. Translated: CSAGHHRRQYF. The chain couples TRBV20-1 to TRBJ2-7; D might be TRBD1 (5 bases). The CDR3 spans 11 residues. The germline CDR1 and CDR2 sequences are DFQATT and SNEGSKA (reference sequence). Trimming shortened V by 6 bases and J by 10 bases, and 16 bases separated the two germline ends.

The chain couples TRBV30 to TRBJ2-7, with D maybe TRBD2 (5 bases). Germline values: CDR1 GTSNPN, CDR2 SVGIG (reference sequence). V lost 0 bases, J lost 1 base, and 10 bases lay in between. The CDR3 sequence is 14 residues long. CDR3 residues: CAWSVTTLSYEQYF. For the CDR3, the DNA is TGTGCCTGGAGTGTGACTACATTGTCCTACGAGCAGTACTTC.

V and J are TRBV6-2 or TRBV6-3 and TRBJ2-7; D not resolved. V was trimmed by 6 bases and J by 2 bases, leaving 11 bases between them. There are 13 residues in the CDR3. Germline lookup yields CDR1 MNHEY and CDR2 SVGEGT. CDR3 protein: CASSPAAAYEQYF. The CDR3 bases are TGTGCCAGCAGCCCCGCGGCCGCCTACGAGCAGTACTTC.

V and J are TRBV4-1 and TRBJ2-7, with TRBD1 matching over 10 bases. Germline V lookup: CDR1 MGHRA, CDR2 YSYEKL. This CDR3 has 18 residues. Trimming took 1 base from V and 5 from J; bases not matched to a gene: 14. CDR3 protein: CASSQGTLRGDRGHEQYF. In nucleotides, the CDR3 is TGCGCCAGCAGCCAAGGAACGCTTCGCGGGGACAGGGGCCACGAGCAGTACTTC.

V usage is TRBV20-1 and J usage is TRBJ2-3; D remains ambiguous. The CDR3 has 11 amino acids. Germline CDR1 and CDR2: DFQATT and SNEGSKA (reference sequence). The CDR3 sequence: CSSGARDTQYF. In DNA form, the CDR3 reads TGCAGCTCCGGAGCCCGAGATACGCAGTATTTT.

The J gene is TRBJ1-4, the V gene TRBV6-5, with TRBD1 as a possible D gene (6 bases). The CDR3 is made up of 13 amino acids. V lost 4 bases, J lost 11 bases, and 14 bases lay in between. Germline V gives CDR1 MNHEY, CDR2 SVGAGI. For the CDR3, the DNA is TGTGCCAGCAGTTTGGGTCAGGGGAGCAAACTGTTTTTT. Protein: CASSLGQGSKLFF.

The chain recombines TRBV18 with TRBJ2-7; weak D call: TRBD1 (5 bases). The V gene's germline CDR1 is KGHSH and CDR2 LQKENI. V lost 1 base to trimming and J lost 7 bases, with 20 bases between them. This CDR3 region has 16 residues. CDR3 bases: TGTGCCAGCTCACCACTTCCTTGGCAGGGCCCTTGGGAGCAGTACTTC. Its protein is CASSPLPWQGPWEQYF.

The chain uses TRBV4-1 and TRBJ1-1; D might be TRBD1 (6 bases). CDR1 is MGHRA, CDR2 YSYEKL, per germline. There are 16 residues in the CDR3. The ends were cut back, 2 bases at V and 10 bases at J, with 23 bases in the middle. The CDR3 sequence: CASSQTMDSHKGRAFF. CDR3 in DNA: TGCGCCAGCAGCCAAACCATGGACAGTCATAAAGGACGAGCTTTCTTT.

The rearrangement uses TRBV30 and TRBJ2-7, with D possibly matching TRBD1 (5 bases). CDR3 length: 13 residues. Trimming left V 1 base short and J 3 bases short, with 10 bases between. Germline-derived CDR1 and CDR2 are GTSNPN and SVGIG (reference sequence). As DNA, the CDR3 is TGTGCCTGGAGTGATGGGCAGGGCTACGAGCAGTACTTC. This translates into CAWSDGQGYEQYF. The full variable domain, in which reference TRBV30 and TRBJ2-7 provide the parts outside the CDR3, is SQTIHQWPATLVQPVGSPLSLECTVEGTSNPNLYWYRQAAGRGLQLLFYSVGIGQISSEVPQNLSASRPQDRQFILSSKKLLLSDSGFYLCAWSDGQGYEQYFGPGTRLTVT.

V gene TRBV6-4 combines with J gene TRBJ1-2; 8 bases align to TRBD1. Germline loops: CDR1 MRHNA, CDR2 SNTAGT. The trim removed 0 bases at V and 6 bases at J, leaving 12 bases unmatched. This CDR3 contains 17 residues. This CDR3 reads CASSDSTDRAALDGYTF. CDR3 DNA: TGTGCCAGCAGTGACTCGACGGACAGGGCCGCACTCGATGGCTACACCTTC.

This rearrangement joins TRBV5-6 to TRBJ2-2, with unresolved D. With 0 bases removed from V and 2 bases from J, the gap between germline ends came to 11 bases. Germline CDR1 reads SGHDT; CDR2 reads YYEEEE. The CDR3 runs 16 residues. The CDR3 protein is CASSLDWPPNTGELFF. DNA of the CDR3: TGTGCCAGCAGCTTGGATTGGCCTCCAAACACCGGGGAGCTGTTTTTT.

This sequence joins TRBV6-2 or TRBV6-3 and TRBJ2-5; no clear D. V was clipped by 3 bases and J by 5 bases, with 13 bases between them. This CDR3 has 14 amino acids. The V gene's germline CDR1 is MNHEY and CDR2 SVGEGT. DNA for the CDR3: TGTGCCAGCAGTTATTCGGCGGAGCACGAGACCCAGTACTTC. Translating it yields CASSYSAEHETQYF.